The count of the clone carrying this T cell receptor beta chain is one. Antigen: not known. Treg sorting used a CD4+CD25+CD127-/low gate. This CDR3 has 12 residues. Germline values: CDR1 DFQATT, CDR2 SNEGSKA (reference sequence). Overall study findings and caveats: Tumor memory CD4+ T cell TCR gene usage was found to cluster with blood and lymph node memory CD4+ cells and with lymph node naive CD4+ cells. Greatest tumor Treg TCR overlap was with tumor naive CD4+ cells. The larger cohort examined one V-J beta rearrangement, not whole repertoires.

Full-length variable regions came from constant-region reverse primers plus semi-nested Nested Universal Primer A PCR. TCRdb re-derived calls from the 5' RACE reads in MiXCR, one entry per CDR3 protein. The table shows approximately 10,000 distinct CDR3 sequences, with 30% to 40% occurring only once. This chain uses TRBV20-1 with TRBJ2-5; 7 bases fit TRBD2. The specimen was Tregs sorted from blood. The receptor's source is a female donor with breast cancer. This CDR3 reads CRPGRLGETQYF. The CDR3 nucleotides read TGCAGACCCGGGAGGCTGGGGGAGACCCAGTACTTC.